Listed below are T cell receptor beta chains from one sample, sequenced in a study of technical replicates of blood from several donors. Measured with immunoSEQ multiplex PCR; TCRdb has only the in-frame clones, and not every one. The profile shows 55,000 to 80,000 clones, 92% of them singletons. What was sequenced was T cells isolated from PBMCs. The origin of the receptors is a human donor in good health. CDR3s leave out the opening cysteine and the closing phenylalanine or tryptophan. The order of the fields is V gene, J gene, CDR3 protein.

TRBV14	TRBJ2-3	ASSQVWAGERDTQY
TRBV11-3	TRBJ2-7	ASSLAGKPYEQY
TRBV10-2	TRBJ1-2	ASSAQGRYGYT
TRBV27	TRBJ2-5	ASSGQGWKTQY
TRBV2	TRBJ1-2	ASSEGPDNYGYT
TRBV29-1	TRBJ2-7	SVEVASGIYEQY
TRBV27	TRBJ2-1	ASSPAGVRDNEQF
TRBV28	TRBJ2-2	ASSWTSGRRKGTGELF
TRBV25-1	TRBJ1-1	ASSEYTGGDTEAF
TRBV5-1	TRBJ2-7	ASSLVAGGQNEQY
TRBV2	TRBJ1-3	ASSEARVGGNTIY
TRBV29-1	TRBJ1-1	SVEDMGLRVEAF
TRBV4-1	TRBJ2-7	ASSLGTGSDEQY
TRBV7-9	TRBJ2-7	ASSEVLAGYEQY
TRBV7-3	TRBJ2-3	ASSFSGNQRDTQY
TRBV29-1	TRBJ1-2	SVSRDRAYGYT
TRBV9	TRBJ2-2	ASSARISGSTGELF
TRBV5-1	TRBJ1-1	ASSLSGTGGTEAF
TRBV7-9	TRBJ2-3	ASSLALDTQY
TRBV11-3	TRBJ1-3	ASSLGTGTGRLGSGNTIY
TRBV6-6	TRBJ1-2	ASSLGGRTNGYT
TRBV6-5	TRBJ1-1	ASSYAGQGLAEAF
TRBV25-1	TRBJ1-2	ASGRQGRGYT
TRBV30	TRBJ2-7	AWTWDRGDEQY
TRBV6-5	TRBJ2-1	ASSFGQGQYNEQF
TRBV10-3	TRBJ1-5	AISGVQGETNQPQH
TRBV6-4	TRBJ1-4	ASSDQGGKKLF
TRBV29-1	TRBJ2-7	SVGGGFGTYEQY
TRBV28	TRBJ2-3	ASSPPQGAEDTQY
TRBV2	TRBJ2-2	ASSESGANTGELF
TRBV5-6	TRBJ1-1	ASSLFQIEAF
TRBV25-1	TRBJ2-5	ASSDDPQFAAQY
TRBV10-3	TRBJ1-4	AISESVGPTNEKLF
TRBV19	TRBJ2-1	ASSRDRGFHEQF
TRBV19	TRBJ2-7	ASSKFLEGSYEQY